Below are 32 T cell receptor beta chains sequenced from a single sample in a study of blood T cell repertoires in COVID-19. The assay was immunoSEQ multiplex PCR, and TCRdb's table has in-frame clones only and misses some. In the table there are fewer than 250,000 clones, around 88% of which are singletons. Sequenced: PBMCs or T cells enriched from blood (not recorded which). These receptors originate from a woman between 50 and 59 years old who had recovered from COVID-19.

This chain joins TRBV27 and TRBJ1-6; D not certain. The germline gives CDR1 MNHEY, CDR2 SMNVEV (reference sequence). V was trimmed by 7 bases and J by 1 base, leaving 14 bases between them. The CDR3 loop spans 16 amino acids. The CDR3 nucleotides are TGTGCCAGCACCGCCGTGTTGCGGTCCTATAATTCACCCCTCCACTTT. Protein product: CASTAVLRSYNSPLHF.

Regarding this clone: At one boundary the junction diverges from the germline segment, which might be a read error. The chain employs TRBV7-7 and TRBJ2-4, with TRBD2 identical over 10 bases. From germline, CDR1 is SSHAT and CDR2 FNYEAQ (reference sequence). This CDR3 has 17 residues. The CDR3, as DNA: TGTGCTAGCAGCTTAGCCCCTAGCGGGGGCGACAAAAACATTCAGTACTTC. Its protein is CASSLAPSGGDKNIQYF.

This sequence joins TRBV2 and TRBJ2-2, with TRBD1 identical over 8 bases. V was clipped by 7 bases and J by 6 bases; unmatched bases: 7. Looked up from germline, CDR1 is SNHLY and CDR2 is FYNNEI. This CDR3 is built from 14 residues. The CDR3, as DNA: TGTGCCAGCACCAGACAGGGGTCGGCCGGGGAGCTGTTTTTT. Translating gives CASTRQGSAGELFF.

V is TRBV5-1 and J is TRBJ2-7, with TRBD2 as a possible D gene (5 bases). The germline gives CDR1 SGHRS, CDR2 YFSETQ. The CDR3 loop spans 13 amino acids. Between the trimmed V and J ends, which lost 6 bases and 2 bases, there was a span of 12 bases. CDR3 protein: CASTRGRPYEQYF. For the CDR3, the DNA is TGCGCCAGCACCCGAGGGAGACCCTACGAGCAGTACTTC.

This CDR3 reads CASSQPGLAGPPDTGELFF. The CDR3 coding sequence is TGTGCCAGCAGCCAACCGGGACTAGCGGGACCCCCGGACACCGGGGAGCTGTTTTTT. The chain carries TRBV4-2 and TRBJ2-2, with 13 nucleotides matching TRBD2. V was clipped by 2 bases and J by 3 bases; unmatched bases: 9. The length of the CDR3 is 19 residues. CDR1 is LGHNA and CDR2 is YNFKEQ in the germline V gene.

The V and J genes are TRBV9 and TRBJ2-7, with D tentatively TRBD2 (6 bases). The CDR3 runs 15 residues. Per germline, CDR1 SGDLS and CDR2 YYNGEE. Trimming left V 3 bases short and J 3 bases short, with 16 bases between. The CDR3 sequence: CASSEGLDGGYEQYF. The CDR3, as DNA: TGTGCCAGCAGCGAGGGACTGGATGGTGGCTACGAGCAGTACTTC.

This chain connects TRBV19 to TRBJ1-2; TRBD1 matches 10 bases. Germline CDR1 and CDR2: LNHDA and SQIVND (reference sequence). V shed 4 bases, J shed 2 bases, and the junction held 4 bases outside the gene matches. The CDR3 is 15 amino acids. The CDR3 is CASSNRQGANYGYTF. The CDR3 region has the DNA TGTGCCAGTAGTAACCGACAGGGGGCGAACTATGGCTACACCTTC.

This chain connects TRBV6-1 to TRBJ1-5, with a possible D match to TRBD1 (6 bases). The germline gives CDR1 MNHNS, CDR2 SASEGT. V was shortened by 3 bases and J by 7 bases, with 19 bases between the two germline ends. CDR3 length: 16 residues. The CDR3 sequence is CASSDRGGARGQPQHF. For the CDR3, the DNA is TGTGCCAGCAGTGATAGAGGGGGGGCTCGGGGGCAGCCCCAGCATTTT.

The chain links TRBV11-3 to TRBJ2-2; a weak D match, TRBD2 (7 bases). Trimming pared 4 bases from V and 5 bases from J, leaving 14 bases between. The CDR3 has 15 residues. The germline V gene has CDR1 SGHNT and CDR2 YENEEA. Here the CDR3 DNA reads TGTGCCAGCAGCTCGGGGGGCCTATATACCGGGGAGCTGTTTTTT. It codes for CASSSGGLYTGELFF. Full variable domain (outside the CDR3, taken from reference TRBV11-3 and TRBJ2-2): EAGVVQSPRYKIIEKKQPVAFWCNPISGHNTLYWYLQNLGQGPELLIRYENEEAVDDSQLPKDRFSAERLKGVDSTLKIQPAELGDSAVYLCASSSGGLYTGELFFGEGSRLTVL.

The V call is TRBV7-3, the J call TRBJ2-2, with D possibly matching TRBD1 (6 bases). The ends were cut back, 5 bases at V and 3 bases at J, with 16 bases in the middle. The CDR3 sequence is 16 residues long. CDR1 and CDR2 from the germline V gene are SGHTA and FQGTGA. The CDR3 spells CASSQARAGDTGELFF. Written as DNA, the CDR3 is TGTGCCAGCAGCCAGGCTAGGGCAGGGGACACCGGGGAGCTGTTTTTT.

This chain uses TRBV10-2 with TRBJ1-5; D not resolved. The V gene's germline CDR1 is WSHSY and CDR2 SAAADI. The CDR3 totals 13 residues. V gave up 6 bases and J gave up 5 bases, with 11 bases separating them. This CDR3 is CASSSERDQPQHF. CDR3 coding DNA: TGCGCCAGCAGCTCTGAGCGGGATCAGCCCCAGCATTTT.

This clone was seen only once. The J gene is TRBJ2-3, the V gene TRBV9; D perhaps matches TRBD2 (6 bases). Trimming took off 4 bases at V and 6 bases at J, with 15 bases between the two ends. The CDR3 has 14 residues. The V gene's germline CDR1 is SGDLS and CDR2 YYNGEE. Here the CDR3 DNA reads TGTGCCAGCAGCCGGAGGGATGGTAGGGATACGCAGTATTTT. Translating gives CASSRRDGRDTQYF.

This clone was picked up one time. The V call is TRBV19, the J call TRBJ2-1; TRBD1 aligns across 8 bases. J lost 5 bases, V lost 4 bases, and 10 bases had no gene match. There are 16 residues in the CDR3. Germline V CDR1 and CDR2: LNHDA, SQIVND (reference sequence). The CDR3 DNA reads as TGTGCCAGTAGTAACAACAGGGGGAATCTTGACAATGAGCAGTTCTTC. Residues: CASSNNRGNLDNEQFF.

V gene TRBV1 combines with J gene TRBJ2-6; the DNA was not compared with TRBD2, the D call given in the table. TRBV1 is noted as a pseudogene. The CDR3 extends over 18 amino acids. The chain's CDR3 is CTSSQGGRGDSGANVLTF. The CDR3 bases are TGCACCAGCAGCCAAGGAGGACGGGGGGACTCTGGGGCCAACGTCCTGACTTTC.

The chain combines TRBV14 with TRBJ2-5; TRBD1 aligns across 9 bases. CDR1 SGHDN and CDR2 FVKESK come from the germline V gene. The CDR3 loop spans 16 amino acids. The trim removed 3 bases at V and 1 base at J, leaving 6 bases unmatched. The CDR3 DNA follows: TGTGCCAGCAGCCACTTAGGACAGGGGATCCAAGAGACCCAGTACTTC. Protein: CASSHLGQGIQETQYF.

The chain uses TRBV5-8 and TRBJ1-1; weak D call: TRBD1 (6 bases). This CDR3 is 17 amino acids long. The V and J ends lost 4 bases and 5 bases respectively, with 24 bases between them. Germline V gene lookup returns CDR1 SGHTS and CDR2 YDEGEE. The chain's CDR3 is CASSVPGQWGVRTEAFF. CDR3 sequence (DNA): TGTGCCAGCAGCGTACCGGGACAATGGGGTGTTAGGACTGAAGCTTTCTTT.

Regarding this clone: The same CDR3 also results from other DNA sequences found in this sample. The rearrangement joins TRBV18 to TRBJ1-4, with D maybe TRBD1 (5 bases). In germline, CDR1 is KGHSH, CDR2 LQKENI. There are 13 residues in the CDR3. Trimming stripped 3 bases from V and 7 bases from J, with 9 bases between. CDR3: CASSPQGGEKLFF. The CDR3 region has the DNA TGTGCCAGCTCACCCCAGGGAGGTGAAAAACTGTTTTTT. The full variable domain, completed using reference TRBV18 and TRBJ1-4, is NAGVMQNPRHLVRRRGQEARLRCSPMKGHSHVYWYRQLPEEGLKFMVYLQKENIIDESGMPKERFSAEFPKEGPSILRIQQVVRGDSAAYFCASSPQGGEKLFFGSGTQLSVL.

This clone was detected only once. The chain combines TRBV5-4 with TRBJ1-2, with 9 bases fitting TRBD1. Germline V CDR1 and CDR2: SGHNT, YYREEE (reference sequence). The CDR3 runs 15 residues. The V segment lost 0 bases and the J segment 5 bases; nucleotides outside the gene matches: 5. CDR3 loop: CASSLGSGQGYGYTF. Here the CDR3 DNA reads TGTGCCAGCAGCTTGGGGAGCGGACAGGGGTATGGCTACACCTTC.

This clone came up once. V and J are TRBV2 and TRBJ1-1, with 10 nucleotides matching TRBD1. Germline CDR1 reads SNHLY; CDR2 reads FYNNEI. This CDR3 has 14 residues. The ends lost 5 bases at V and 1 base at J; junction bases unmatched: 1. As DNA, the CDR3 is TGTGCCAGCAGTAGACAGGGGGCGAACACTGAAGCTTTCTTT. Translated, it gives CASSRQGANTEAFF.

V usage is TRBV11-2 and J usage is TRBJ1-2; D unresolved. The CDR3 consists of 15 residues. Trimming shortened V by 0 bases and J by 5 bases, and 13 bases separated the two germline ends. CDR1 is SGHAT, CDR2 FQNNGV, per germline. The CDR3 coding sequence is TGTGCCAGCAGCTTAGATCGGGAGGATCCTTATGGCTACACCTTC. Translating it yields CASSLDREDPYGYTF.

This chain uses TRBV9 with TRBJ1-6, with unresolved D. The V end was cut by 3 bases, the J end by 0 bases, with 7 bases between. Germline V gives CDR1 SGDLS, CDR2 YYNGEE. This CDR3 has 15 residues. The CDR3 protein is CASSGGHSYNSPLHF. CDR3 in DNA: TGTGCCAGCAGCGGAGGCCACTCCTATAATTCACCCCTCCACTTT. Supplemented by reference TRBV9 and TRBJ1-6, the full variable domain reads DSGVTQTPKHLITATGQRVTLRCSPRSGDLSVYWYQQSLDQGLQFLIQYYNGEERAKGNILERFSAQQFPDLHSELNLSSLELGDSALYFCASSGGHSYNSPLHFGNGTRLTVT.

This chain connects TRBV6-2 or TRBV6-3 to TRBJ2-3; TRBD2 matches at 8 bases. Germline V gene lookup returns CDR1 MNHEY and CDR2 SVGEGT. The CDR3 length is 15 residues. V lost 4 bases and J lost 3; bases outside the gene matches: 6. The CDR3 sequence: CASSFRTSQTDTQYF. The CDR3 DNA sequence: TGTGCCAGCAGTTTCCGGACTAGCCAAACAGATACGCAGTATTTT.

The chain combines TRBV3-1 (or the pseudogene TRBV3-2) with TRBJ2-5, with 10 bases identical to TRBD2. V was clipped by 0 bases and J by 1 base; unmatched bases: 5. This CDR3 comprises 17 residues. CDR1 and CDR2 (germline): LGHDT, YNNKEL (reference sequence). In DNA form, the CDR3 reads TGTGCCAGCAGCCAAGATCTAAGCGGGGGGGTCCAAGAGACCCAGTACTTC. It is translated as CASSQDLSGGVQETQYF.

This CDR3 is CASSLGGAPYNEQFF. CDR3 coding DNA: TGCGCCAGCAGCTTGGGAGGAGCCCCGTACAATGAGCAGTTCTTC. This chain joins TRBV5-1 and TRBJ2-1; D gene unclear. Germline CDR1 and CDR2: SGHRS and YFSETQ. This CDR3 region has 15 residues. With 0 bases removed from V and 4 bases from J, the gap between germline ends came to 11 bases.

The V gene is TRBV12-5, the J gene TRBJ2-4; D is undetermined. CDR1 and CDR2 (germline): LGHNT, FRNRAP. The CDR3 spans 14 residues. With 3 bases removed from V and 1 base from J, the gap between germline ends came to 7 bases. The DNA of the CDR3 is TGTGCTAGTGGTTTAAGTGCGGCCAAAAACATTCAGTACTTC. This encodes CASGLSAAKNIQYF.

This chain uses TRBV18 with TRBJ2-2; possibly TRBD1 for D (6 bases). Looked up from germline, CDR1 is KGHSH and CDR2 is LQKENI. V was pared by 1 base and J by 3 bases, with 15 bases between. The CDR3 covers 17 residues. The CDR3 loop reads CASSPLVGGSYTGELFF. In DNA, the CDR3 is TGTGCCAGCTCACCACTCGTAGGGGGATCGTACACCGGGGAGCTGTTTTTT.

The rearrangement joins TRBV12-3 or TRBV12-4 to TRBJ2-5; 10 bases map to TRBD1. This CDR3 spans 13 amino acids. Unmatched junction bases numbered 2, after V lost 6 bases and J lost 4 bases. The CDR3 DNA is TGTGCCAGCAGCCGGGACAGGGGAGAGACCCAGTACTTC. Translation gives CASSRDRGETQYF.

The chain is built from TRBV4-1 and TRBJ1-1; no clear D gene. CDR1 and CDR2 (germline): MGHRA, YSYEKL. The CDR3 has 14 residues. Trimming stripped 3 bases from V and 1 base from J, with 9 bases between. In DNA form, the CDR3 reads TGCGCCAGCAGCCATCGCCAGGAGAACACTGAAGCTTTCTTT. This translates into CASSHRQENTEAFF.

This CDR3 is CASGRGQPNSPLHF. The CDR3 DNA is TGTGCCAGCGGCCGGGGACAGCCCAATTCACCCCTCCACTTT. The chain uses TRBV7-8 and TRBJ1-6; 7 bases line up with TRBD1. CDR1 is SGHVS, CDR2 FQNEAQ, per germline. V lost 8 bases, J lost 7 bases, and 8 bases stayed unmatched. The CDR3 sequence is 14 residues long.

The chain carries TRBV18 and TRBJ2-7, with a possible D match to TRBD1 (5 bases). CDR1 and CDR2 from the germline V gene are KGHSH and LQKENI. The CDR3 has 13 amino acids. Trimming stripped 1 base from V and 2 bases from J, with 6 bases between. The CDR3 DNA reads as TGTGCCAGCTCACCACGACAGACCTACGAGCAGTACTTC. Translated: CASSPRQTYEQYF.

The chain employs TRBV7-3 and TRBJ2-3; 10 nucleotides line up with TRBD1. J was trimmed by 7 bases and V by 4 bases; bases with no gene match: 11. Germline V gives CDR1 SGHTA, CDR2 FQGTGA. The CDR3 is 16 amino acids. CDR3: CASSSASGQGTYTQYF. CDR3 in DNA: TGTGCCAGCAGCTCGGCCTCGGGACAGGGGACGTATACGCAGTATTTT.

V gene TRBV4-1 combines with J gene TRBJ1-4, with TRBD1 matching over 8 bases. The trim removed 5 bases at V and 6 bases at J, leaving 8 bases unmatched. Germline loops: CDR1 MGHRA, CDR2 YSYEKL. There are 15 residues in the CDR3. CDR3 loop: CASSTPGQGDEKLFF. The CDR3 DNA follows: TGCGCCAGCAGCACACCAGGACAGGGAGATGAAAAACTGTTTTTT.